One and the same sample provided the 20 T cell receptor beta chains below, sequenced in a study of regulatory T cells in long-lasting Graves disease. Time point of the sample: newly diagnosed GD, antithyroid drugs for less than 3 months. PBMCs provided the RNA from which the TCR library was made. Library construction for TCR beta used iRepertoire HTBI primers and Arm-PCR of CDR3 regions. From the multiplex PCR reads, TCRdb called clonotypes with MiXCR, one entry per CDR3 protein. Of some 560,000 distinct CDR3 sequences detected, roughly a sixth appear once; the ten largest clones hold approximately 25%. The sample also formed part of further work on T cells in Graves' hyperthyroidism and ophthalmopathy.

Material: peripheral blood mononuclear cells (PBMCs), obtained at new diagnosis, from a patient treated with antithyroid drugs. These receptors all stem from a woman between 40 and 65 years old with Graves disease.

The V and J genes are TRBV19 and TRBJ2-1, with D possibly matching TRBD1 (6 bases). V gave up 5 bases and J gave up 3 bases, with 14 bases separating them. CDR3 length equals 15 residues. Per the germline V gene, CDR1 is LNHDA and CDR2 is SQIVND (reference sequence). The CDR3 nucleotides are TGTGCCAGTAGTGGGACATGGGGTATCTACAATGAGCAGTTCTTC. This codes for CASSGTWGIYNEQFF.

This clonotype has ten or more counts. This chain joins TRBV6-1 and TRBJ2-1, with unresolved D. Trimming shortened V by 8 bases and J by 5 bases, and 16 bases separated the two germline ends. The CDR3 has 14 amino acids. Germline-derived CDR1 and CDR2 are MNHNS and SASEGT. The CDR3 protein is CASEVFPRDNEQFF. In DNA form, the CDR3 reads TGTGCCAGCGAGGTTTTCCCACGTGACAATGAGCAGTTCTTC.

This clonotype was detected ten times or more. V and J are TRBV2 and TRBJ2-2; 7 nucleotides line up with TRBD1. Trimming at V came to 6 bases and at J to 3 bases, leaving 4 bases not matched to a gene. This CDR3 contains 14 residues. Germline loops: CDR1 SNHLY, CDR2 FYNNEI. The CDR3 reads CASRGDSYTGELFF. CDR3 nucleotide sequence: TGTGCCAGCAGGGGGGACAGCTACACCGGGGAGCTGTTTTTT. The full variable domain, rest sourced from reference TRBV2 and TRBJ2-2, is EPEVTQTPSHQVTQMGQEVILRCVPISNHLYFYWYRQILGQKVEFLVSFYNNEISEKSEIFDDQFSVERPDGSNFTLKIRSTKLEDSAMYFCASRGDSYTGELFFGEGSRLTVL.

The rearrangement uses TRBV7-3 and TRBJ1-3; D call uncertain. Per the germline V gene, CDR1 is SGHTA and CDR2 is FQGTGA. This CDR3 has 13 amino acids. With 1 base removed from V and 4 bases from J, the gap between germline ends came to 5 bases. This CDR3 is CASSLNFGNTIYF. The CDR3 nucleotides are TGTGCCAGCAGCTTAAATTTCGGAAACACCATATATTTT.

In DNA, the CDR3 is TGCGCCAGCAGCTTGGGGGGTGAAGATACGCAGTATTTT. The encoded protein is CASSLGGEDTQYF. The gene calls are TRBV5-1 and TRBJ2-3; D uncertain. CDR1 and CDR2 from the germline V gene are SGHRS and YFSETQ. CDR3 length: 13 residues. V was clipped by 0 bases and J by 5 bases, with 7 bases between them.

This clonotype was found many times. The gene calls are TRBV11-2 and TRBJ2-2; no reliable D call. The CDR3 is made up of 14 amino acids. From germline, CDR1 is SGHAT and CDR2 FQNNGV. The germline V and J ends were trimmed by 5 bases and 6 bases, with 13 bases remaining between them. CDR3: CASSRMPGPGELFF. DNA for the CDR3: TGTGCCAGCAGCCGAATGCCCGGCCCCGGGGAGCTGTTTTTT.

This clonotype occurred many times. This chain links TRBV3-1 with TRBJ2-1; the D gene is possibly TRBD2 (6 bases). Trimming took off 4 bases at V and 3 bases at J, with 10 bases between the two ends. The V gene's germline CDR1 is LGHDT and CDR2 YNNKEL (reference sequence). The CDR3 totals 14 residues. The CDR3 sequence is CASSLRDFYNEQFF. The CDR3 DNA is TGTGCCAGCAGCCTCCGGGACTTCTACAATGAGCAGTTCTTC.

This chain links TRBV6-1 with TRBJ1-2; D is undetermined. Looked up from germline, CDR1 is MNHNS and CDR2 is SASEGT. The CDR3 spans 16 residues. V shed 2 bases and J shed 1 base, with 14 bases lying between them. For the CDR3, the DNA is TGTGCCAGCAGTGAACTGATGGGATTCAGTAACTATGGCTACACCTTC. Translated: CASSELMGFSNYGYTF.

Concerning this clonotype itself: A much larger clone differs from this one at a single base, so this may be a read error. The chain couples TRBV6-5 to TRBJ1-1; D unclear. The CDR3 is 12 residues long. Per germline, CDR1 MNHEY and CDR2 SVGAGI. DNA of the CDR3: TGTGCCGGCAGTTACTGGGTCGGGGAAGCTTTCTTT. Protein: CAGSYWVGEAFF.

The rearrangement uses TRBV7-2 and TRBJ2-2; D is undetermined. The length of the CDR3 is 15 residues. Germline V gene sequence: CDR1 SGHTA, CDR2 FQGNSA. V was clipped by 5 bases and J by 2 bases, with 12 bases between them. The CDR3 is CASSRDRPNTGELFF. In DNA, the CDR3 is TGTGCCAGCAGCAGAGACCGACCAAACACCGGGGAGCTGTTTTTT.

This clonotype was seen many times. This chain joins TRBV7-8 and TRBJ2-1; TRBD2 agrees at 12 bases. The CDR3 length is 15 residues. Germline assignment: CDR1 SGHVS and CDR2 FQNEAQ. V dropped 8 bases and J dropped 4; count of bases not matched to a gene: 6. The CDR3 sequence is CASARLAGVYNEQFF. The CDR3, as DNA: TGTGCCAGCGCCCGACTAGCGGGGGTTTACAATGAGCAGTTCTTC.

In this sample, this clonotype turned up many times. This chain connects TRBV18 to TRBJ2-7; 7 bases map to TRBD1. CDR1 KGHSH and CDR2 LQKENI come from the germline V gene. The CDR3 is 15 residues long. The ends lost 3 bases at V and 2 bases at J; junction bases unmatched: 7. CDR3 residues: CASSPGTDRPYEQYF. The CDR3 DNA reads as TGTGCCAGCTCACCTGGGACAGACCGGCCCTACGAGCAGTACTTC.

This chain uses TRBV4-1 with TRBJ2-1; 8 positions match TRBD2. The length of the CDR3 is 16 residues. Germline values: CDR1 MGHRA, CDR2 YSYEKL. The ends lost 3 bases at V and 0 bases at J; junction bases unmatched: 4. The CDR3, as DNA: TGCGCCAGCAGCCACCGGGGGGGCATCTCCTACAATGAGCAGTTCTTC. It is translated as CASSHRGGISYNEQFF.

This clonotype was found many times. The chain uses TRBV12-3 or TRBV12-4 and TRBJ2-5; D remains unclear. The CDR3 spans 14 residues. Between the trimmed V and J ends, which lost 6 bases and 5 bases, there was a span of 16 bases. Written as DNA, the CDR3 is TGTGCCAGCAGCACCCCCGGCGGAGAGGAGACCCAGTACTTC. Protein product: CASSTPGGEETQYF.

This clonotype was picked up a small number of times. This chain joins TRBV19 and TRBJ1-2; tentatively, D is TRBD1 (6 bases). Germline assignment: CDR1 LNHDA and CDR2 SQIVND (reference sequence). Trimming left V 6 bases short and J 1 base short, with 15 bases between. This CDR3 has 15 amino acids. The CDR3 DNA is TGTGCCAGTAGGACAACAGGGATATTTAACTATGGCTACACCTTC. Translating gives CASRTTGIFNYGYTF.

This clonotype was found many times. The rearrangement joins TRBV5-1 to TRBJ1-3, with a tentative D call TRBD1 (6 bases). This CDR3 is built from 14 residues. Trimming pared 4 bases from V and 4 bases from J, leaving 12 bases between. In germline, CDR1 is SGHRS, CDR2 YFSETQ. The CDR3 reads CASSPGTLGNTIYF. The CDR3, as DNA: TGCGCCAGCAGCCCGGGGACATTAGGAAACACCATATATTTT.

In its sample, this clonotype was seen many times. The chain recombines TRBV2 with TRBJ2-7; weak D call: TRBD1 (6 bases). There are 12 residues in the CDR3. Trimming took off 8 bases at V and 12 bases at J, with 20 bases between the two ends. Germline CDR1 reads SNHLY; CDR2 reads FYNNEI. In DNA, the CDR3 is TGTGCCAGCGAAACCAGACAGGAGAGGTGGTACTTC. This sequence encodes CASETRQERWYF. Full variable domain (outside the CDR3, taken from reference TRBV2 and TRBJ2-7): EPEVTQTPSHQVTQMGQEVILRCVPISNHLYFYWYRQILGQKVEFLVSFYNNEISEKSEIFDDQFSVERPDGSNFTLKIRSTKLEDSAMYFCASETRQERWYFGPGTRLTVT.

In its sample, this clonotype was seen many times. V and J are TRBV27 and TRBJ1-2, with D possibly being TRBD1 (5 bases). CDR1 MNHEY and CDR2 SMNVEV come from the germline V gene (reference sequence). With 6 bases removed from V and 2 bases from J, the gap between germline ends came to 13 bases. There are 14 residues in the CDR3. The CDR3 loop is CASSPLGGNYGYTF. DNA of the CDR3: TGTGCCAGCAGCCCCTTGGGGGGAAACTATGGCTACACCTTC.

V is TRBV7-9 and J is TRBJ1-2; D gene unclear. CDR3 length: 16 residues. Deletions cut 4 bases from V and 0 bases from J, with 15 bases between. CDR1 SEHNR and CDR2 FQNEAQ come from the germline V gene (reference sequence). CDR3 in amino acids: CASSSSYLAANYGYTF. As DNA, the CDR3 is TGTGCCAGCAGCTCTAGCTATCTGGCAGCTAACTATGGCTACACCTTC.

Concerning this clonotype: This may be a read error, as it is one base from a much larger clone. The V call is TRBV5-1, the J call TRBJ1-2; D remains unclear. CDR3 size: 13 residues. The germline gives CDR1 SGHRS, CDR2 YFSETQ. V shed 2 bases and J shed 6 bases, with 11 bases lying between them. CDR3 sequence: CASSFDVTHGYTF. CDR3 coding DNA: TGCGCCAGCAGCTTTGACGTAACCCATGGCTACACCTTC.